This T cell receptor (beta chain) was sequenced for a study of blood T cell repertoires in COVID-19. Germline CDR1 reads GTSNPN; CDR2 reads SVGIG (reference sequence). The CDR3 spans 13 residues. V was trimmed by 1 base and J by 6 bases, leaving 12 bases between them. Data came from immunoSEQ multiplex PCR; TCRdb stores just in-frame clones and leaves some out. The sample includes about 220,000 clones, about 81% of them seen just once. Followed longitudinally, the Seattle patients had been enrolled during active infection. The V gene is TRBV30, the J gene TRBJ1-2; weak D call: TRBD1 (6 bases). This clonotype was obtained from a woman aged 70 to 79 with COVID-19, enrolled during active disease. Sequencing was carried out using peripheral blood. CDR3 sequence reads: CAWSASDSDGYTF. CDR3 bases: TGTGCCTGGAGTGCCTCGGACAGCGATGGCTACACCTTC.